Described below is a single T cell receptor beta chain sequence and its context. Its target is unknown. The data originate from a study of blood T cells in healthy people across ages. Through a sample-barcoded 5' primer and a J-beta primer mix, a second PCR was run for roughly 6 to 11 cycles. A tag from a template-switch adaptor with 12 random nucleotides marked each cDNA molecule. TCRdb re-called the 5' RACE reads with MiXCR, one entry per CDR3 protein. Of about 2 million distinct CDR3 sequences in the sample, around half were seen once. Study-wide results and caveats: Correlation between TCR beta diversity and naive T cell percentage was strong.

CDR3 length equals 19 residues. Germline CDR1 is SGHTA and CDR2 is FQGNSA. The chain employs TRBV7-2 and TRBJ2-3; 11 nucleotides line up with TRBD2. The clonotype originates from a woman in her thirties or forties in good health. Sequenced: blood. The CDR3 spells CASTRGSGGVTKFTDTQYF. CDR3 nucleotide sequence: TGTGCTAGTACAAGAGGTAGCGGGGGGGTAACCAAATTCACAGATACGCAGTATTTT.